The next 19 T cell receptor beta chains were all read from a single sample in a study of T-cell memory formation after mild COVID-19. MiXCR, applied by TCRdb to the 5' RACE reads, yields one record per CDR3 protein. The sample contains roughly 150,000 distinct CDR3 sequences, about 14% of which appear only once. Sequenced: PBMCs or a T cell subset sorted from them (not recorded which). These TCRs come from an adult woman who had mild COVID-19 (a few samples of this study predate the infection). Cell type and time point are not known.

This chain connects TRBV4-1 to TRBJ1-5, with unresolved D. This CDR3 is 14 amino acids long. The V gene's germline CDR1 is MGHRA and CDR2 YSYEKL. V lost 3 bases and J lost 1, with 7 bases in between. DNA for the CDR3: TGCGCCAGCAGCCAGGGTTGGAGCAATCAGCCCCAGCATTTT. It translates to CASSQGWSNQPQHF.

This chain connects TRBV2 to TRBJ2-7; 7 nucleotides match TRBD1. The junction had 6 bases not matched to a gene; V was cut back by 4 bases and J by 3 bases. CDR1 SNHLY and CDR2 FYNNEI come from the germline V gene. This CDR3 is built from 14 residues. The chain's CDR3 is CASSVLGQLYEQYF. The CDR3 region has the DNA TGTGCCAGCAGTGTTTTGGGACAGCTCTACGAGCAGTACTTC. The entire variable domain, with the rest obtained from reference TRBV2 and TRBJ2-7, is as follows: EPEVTQTPSHQVTQMGQEVILRCVPISNHLYFYWYRQILGQKVEFLVSFYNNEISEKSEIFDDQFSVERPDGSNFTLKIRSTKLEDSAMYFCASSVLGQLYEQYFGPGTRLTVT.

The chain links TRBV5-1 to TRBJ2-3; perhaps TRBD2 as D (5 bases). Germline V CDR1 and CDR2: SGHRS, YFSETQ. There are 17 residues in the CDR3. V shed 2 bases and J shed 1 base, with 17 bases lying between them. CDR3 residues: CASSLEGRGNGTDTQYF. As DNA, the CDR3 is TGCGCCAGCAGCTTAGAGGGAAGAGGGAACGGCACAGATACGCAGTATTTT.

V usage is TRBV6-5 and J usage is TRBJ2-3, with a tentative D call TRBD2 (5 bases). The germline CDR1 and CDR2 sequences are MNHEY and SVGAGI. CDR3 length: 12 residues. V was clipped by 8 bases and J by 6 bases, with 12 bases between them. In DNA, the CDR3 is TGTGCCAGCCGGGGTACGTCGGATACGCAGTATTTT. Its protein is CASRGTSDTQYF.

CDR3 nucleotides: TGTGCCAGCAGCTTGGGGACTAGCCACACTGAGCAGTTCTTC. Protein: CASSLGTSHTEQFF. This rearrangement joins TRBV7-8 to TRBJ2-1; the match to TRBD2 covers 9 bases. Germline V gene data show CDR1 as SGHVS and CDR2 as FQNEAQ. V lost 3 bases, J lost 9 bases, and 6 bases stayed unmatched. This CDR3 region has 14 residues.

This sequence joins TRBV5-1 and TRBJ1-5, with D unresolved. This CDR3 has 17 residues. Germline lookup yields CDR1 SGHRS and CDR2 YFSETQ. Trimming pared 4 bases from V and 7 bases from J, leaving 24 bases between. CDR3 nucleotide sequence: TGCGCCAGCAGCCACCTGATCGAGCCCGGGGTTGACCAGCCCCAGCATTTT. Its translation is CASSHLIEPGVDQPQHF.

The V gene is TRBV9, the J gene TRBJ2-5; TRBD1 or TRBD2 may be the D gene (5 bases each). The CDR3 has 13 amino acids. In germline, CDR1 is SGDLS, CDR2 YYNGEE. Trimming stripped 3 bases from V and 3 bases from J, with 9 bases between. The CDR3: CASSGGREETQYF. The CDR3 DNA is TGTGCCAGCAGCGGGGGACGAGAAGAGACCCAGTACTTC.

This clonotype has more than one count but fewer than ten. The rearrangement uses TRBV9 and TRBJ2-1, with D perhaps given as TRBD1 or TRBD2 (6 bases each). Trimming removed 0 bases from V and 9 bases from J, with 7 bases in between. The germline CDR1 and CDR2 sequences are SGDLS and YYNGEE. The CDR3 totals 12 residues. CDR3 loop: CASSVGGAEQFF. Written as DNA, the CDR3 is TGTGCCAGCAGCGTAGGGGGGGCTGAGCAGTTCTTC. The full variable domain, completed using reference TRBV9 and TRBJ2-1, is DSGVTQTPKHLITATGQRVTLRCSPRSGDLSVYWYQQSLDQGLQFLIQYYNGEERAKGNILERFSAQQFPDLHSELNLSSLELGDSALYFCASSVGGAEQFFGPGTRLTVL.

This clonotype showed up just a few times. The V gene is TRBV7-9, the J gene TRBJ2-1; TRBD1 is a possible D gene (6 bases). The germline V gene has CDR1 SEHNR and CDR2 FQNEAQ (reference sequence). This CDR3 has 13 amino acids. The V and J ends lost 10 bases and 0 bases respectively, with 10 bases between them. The CDR3 region is CATTGISYNEQFF. CDR3 coding DNA: TGTGCCACCACAGGGATCTCCTACAATGAGCAGTTCTTC.

In this sample, this clonotype turned up many times. The chain combines TRBV12-3 or TRBV12-4 with TRBJ2-7; TRBD1 is a possible D gene (6 bases). This CDR3 is 13 amino acids long. The V end lost 3 bases, the J end lost 1 base, and 7 bases lay between the germline ends. DNA for the CDR3: TGTGCCAGCAGTTTCGACAGGTCCTACGAGCAGTACTTC. Translated, it gives CASSFDRSYEQYF.

The chain has TRBV7-8 and TRBJ2-6; D not resolved. Germline V gene data show CDR1 as SGHVS and CDR2 as FQNEAQ. The V and J ends lost 5 bases and 12 bases respectively, with 17 bases between them. The CDR3 is 14 residues long. CDR3 amino acids: CASSTKSPWGVLTF. The DNA of the CDR3 is TGTGCCAGCAGCACAAAGTCCCCCTGGGGCGTCCTGACTTTC. The whole variable domain, remainder taken from reference TRBV7-8 and TRBJ2-6, is GAGVSQSPRYKVAKRGQDVALRCDPISGHVSLFWYQQALGQGPEFLTYFQNEAQLDKSGLPSDRFFAERPEGSVSTLKIQRTQQEDSAVYLCASSTKSPWGVLTFGAGSRLTVL.

V usage is TRBV4-1 and J usage is TRBJ2-7; D not resolved. V was trimmed by 2 bases and J by 6 bases, leaving 5 bases between them. The CDR3 sequence is 11 residues long. Germline CDR1 is MGHRA and CDR2 is YSYEKL. The CDR3 DNA reads as TGCGCCAGCAGCCAAAATGGCGAGCAGTACTTC. Its translation is CASSQNGEQYF.

The chain employs TRBV6-4 and TRBJ2-1, with TRBD2 matching over 14 bases. The CDR3 has 17 residues. Germline trimming cut 8 bases from V and 4 bases from J; bases unmatched to any gene: 10. Germline values: CDR1 MRHNA, CDR2 SNTAGT. DNA for the CDR3: TGTGCCAGCTCCCCGAGACTAGCGGGGGGGCTATACAATGAGCAGTTCTTC. Translating gives CASSPRLAGGLYNEQFF.

Only a few counts were recorded for this clonotype. The V gene is TRBV13, the J gene TRBJ2-2; the D gene could be TRBD1 or TRBD2 (5 bases each). Between the trimmed V and J ends, which lost 5 bases and 7 bases, there was a span of 23 bases. The CDR3 sequence is 17 residues long. The germline CDR1 and CDR2 sequences are PRHDT and FYEKMQ (reference sequence). CDR3 nucleotides: TGTGCCAGCAGCCCCCGTGTGAGTCCGGGGCCTGGCGGGGAGCTGTTTTTT. It yields the protein CASSPRVSPGPGGELFF. Based on the CDR3 plus reference TRBV13 and TRBJ2-2, the full variable domain is AAGVIQSPRHLIKEKRETATLKCYPIPRHDTVYWYQQGPGQDPQFLISFYEKMQSDKGSIPDRFSAQQFSDYHSELNMSSLELGDSALYFCASSPRVSPGPGGELFFGEGSRLTVL.

This clonotype has only a few counts. The genes are TRBV4-3 and TRBJ1-1, with no clear D. Per germline, CDR1 LGHNA and CDR2 YSLEER. This CDR3 has 16 amino acids. V was clipped by 1 base and J by 0 bases, with 12 bases between them. The CDR3 DNA sequence: TGCGCCAGCAGCCAAGGAACCGGCGTCATGAACACTGAAGCTTTCTTT. Translating it yields CASSQGTGVMNTEAFF.

DNA of the CDR3: TGCAGTGCTAGAGTTGAGGATCAATGGGCTTTCTTT. It encodes CSARVEDQWAFF. The V gene is TRBV20-1, the J gene TRBJ1-1; D unclear. This CDR3 comprises 12 residues. The V gene lost 1 base and the J gene lost 11 bases, with 14 bases spanning the gap. CDR1 is DFQATT, CDR2 SNEGSKA, per germline (reference sequence).

The chain links TRBV4-3 to TRBJ1-1, with D tentatively TRBD1 (6 bases). In germline, CDR1 is LGHNA, CDR2 YSLEER. Trimming pared 0 bases from V and 7 bases from J, leaving 12 bases between. The CDR3 spans 14 residues. The CDR3, as DNA: TGCGCCAGCAGCCAAGATCCAGGGGAGGTTGAAGCTTTCTTT. It translates to CASSQDPGEVEAFF.

V is TRBV9 and J is TRBJ1-1; D is perhaps TRBD1 (6 bases). Germline CDR1 reads SGDLS; CDR2 reads YYNGEE. The CDR3 length is 15 residues. V lost 6 bases and J lost 4, with 19 bases in between. Here the CDR3 DNA reads TGTGCCAGCAACCGGGGGGCCGTCTTAGGCACTGAAGCTTTCTTT. Its protein is CASNRGAVLGTEAFF.

This clonotype has only a few counts. The J gene is TRBJ2-7, the V gene TRBV27; the D is unclear. Germline-derived CDR1 and CDR2 are MNHEY and SMNVEV (reference sequence). V lost 6 bases and J lost 2, with 8 bases in between. The CDR3 covers 12 residues. The CDR3 DNA reads as TGTGCCAGCAGAACGGGCCCCTACGAGCAGTACTTC. It translates to CASRTGPYEQYF.